The source of this T cell receptor (beta chain) is a study of CD8+CD57+ T cells in acquired aplastic anemia. As for the study in general: DNA from sorted CD4+ and CD8+ cells averaged around 3.2 ug. Study-wide findings and caveats: About 30 CD8+ CDR3 sequences occurred in both the patients and the controls. Patients and healthy controls showed no significant CD8+ Simpson's diversity difference.

Genomic DNA, serving as template, underwent TCR beta VDJ and CDR3 profiling. TCRdb called the reads again in MiXCR, with one record for every CDR3 protein. The sample carries roughly 170,000 distinct CDR3 sequences, 50% to 75% recorded once. This clonotype was observed many times. Its cognate antigen is unknown. Germline V CDR1 and CDR2: LNHDA, SQIVND (reference sequence). Between the trimmed V and J ends, which lost 3 bases and 5 bases, there was a span of 8 bases. This CDR3 is built from 13 residues. The sequenced material came from sorted CD4+, CD8+, or CD8+CD57+ T cells (not recorded which) from PBMCs. The chain is built from TRBV19 and TRBJ2-1; D is undetermined. This clonotype was sampled from a human donor in good health. Here the CDR3 DNA reads TGTGCCAGTAGTATCGGGCTCAACAATGAGCAGTTCTTC. Encoded protein: CASSIGLNNEQFF. The full variable domain, completed using reference TRBV19 and TRBJ2-1, is DGGITQSPKYLFRKEGQNVTLSCEQNLNHDAMYWYRQDPGQGLRLIYYSQIVNDFQKGDIAEGYSVSREKKESFPLTVTSAQKNPTAFYLCASSIGLNNEQFFGPGTRLTVL.